This T cell receptor (beta chain) comes out of a study of blood T cells in healthy people across ages. Next came a second PCR, run for about 7 to 12 cycles, which used a sample-barcoded 5' primer along with a J-beta primer mix. Each cDNA molecule carried a tag from a template-switch adaptor that contained 12 random nucleotides. TCRdb itself ran the 5' RACE reads through MiXCR, one entry per CDR3 protein. Seen here are around 650,000 distinct CDR3 sequences, roughly two fifths observed once, and the top ten hold 25% to 35%. The ends lost 7 bases at V and 7 bases at J; junction bases unmatched: 7. Germline assignment: CDR1 SGHTA and CDR2 FQGNSA. The CDR3 is 14 amino acids. This clonotype was observed at least ten times.

The chain joins TRBV7-2 to TRBJ2-1; 10 nucleotides agree with TRBD2. The sequencing input was blood. This sequence was found in an older man in good health. The CDR3 DNA sequence: TGTGCCAGCAACCCGGGACTAGCGCGGAATGAGCAGTTCTTC. Encoded protein: CASNPGLARNEQFF.